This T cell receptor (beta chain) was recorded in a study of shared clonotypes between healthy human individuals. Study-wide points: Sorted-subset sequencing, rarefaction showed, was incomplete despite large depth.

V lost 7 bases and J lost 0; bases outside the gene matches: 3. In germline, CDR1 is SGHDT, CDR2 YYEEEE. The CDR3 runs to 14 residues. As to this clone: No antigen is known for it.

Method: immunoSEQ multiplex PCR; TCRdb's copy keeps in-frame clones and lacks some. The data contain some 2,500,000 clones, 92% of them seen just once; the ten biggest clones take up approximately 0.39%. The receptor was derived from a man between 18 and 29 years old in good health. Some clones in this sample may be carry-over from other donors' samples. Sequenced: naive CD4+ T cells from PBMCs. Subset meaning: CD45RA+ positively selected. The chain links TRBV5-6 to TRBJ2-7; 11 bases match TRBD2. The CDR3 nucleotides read TGTGCCAGCTTAGGGACTAGCGGCTCCTACGAGCAGTACTTC. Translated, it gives CASLGTSGSYEQYF.